This T cell receptor beta chain was sequenced for a study of Graves' ophthalmopathy and Graves' hyperthyroidism. Transcripts of RNA were the source for amplifying TCR beta CDR3 regions. First-round RT-PCR used HTBI primers; second-round multiplex PCR followed. Each CDR3 protein is one row after TCRdb ran MiXCR on the multiplex PCR reads. The table records over a million distinct CDR3 sequences, roughly 35% of them present only once. The CDR3 is 17 residues long. The sequenced sample was peripheral blood or thyroid tissue (not recorded which). This chain links TRBV3-2 with TRBJ1-4; the DNA was not compared with TRBD1, the D call given in the table. TRBV3-2 is shown as a pseudogene. The TCR comes from an adult man with Graves' hyperthyroidism. The CDR3 DNA reads TGTGCCAGCAGCCAAGTGAGGATGGGACAGGGAGGGGAAAAACTGTTTTTT. This codes for CASSQVRMGQGGEKLFF.